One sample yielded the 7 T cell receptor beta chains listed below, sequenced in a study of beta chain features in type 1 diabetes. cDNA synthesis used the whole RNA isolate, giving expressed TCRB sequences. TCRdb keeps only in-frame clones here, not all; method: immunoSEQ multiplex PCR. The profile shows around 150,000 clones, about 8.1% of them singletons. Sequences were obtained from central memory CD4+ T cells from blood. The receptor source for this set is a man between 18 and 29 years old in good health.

The CDR3 sequence: CASSVAPTGGFYEQYF. In DNA, the CDR3 is TGTGCCAGCAGCGTAGCTCCGACAGGGGGCTTCTACGAGCAGTACTTC. This chain connects TRBV9 to TRBJ2-7; 10 nucleotides align to TRBD1. CDR3 length: 16 amino acids. V shed 0 bases and J 3 bases; nucleotides not matched to a gene: 6. The germline gives CDR1 SGDLS, CDR2 YYNGEE.

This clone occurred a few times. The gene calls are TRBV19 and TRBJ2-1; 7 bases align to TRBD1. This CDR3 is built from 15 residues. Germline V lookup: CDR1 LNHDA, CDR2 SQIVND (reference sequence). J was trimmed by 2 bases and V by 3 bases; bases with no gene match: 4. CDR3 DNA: TGTGCCAGTAGTATCCTCCAGGGGGCCTACAATGAGCAGTTCTTC. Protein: CASSILQGAYNEQFF.

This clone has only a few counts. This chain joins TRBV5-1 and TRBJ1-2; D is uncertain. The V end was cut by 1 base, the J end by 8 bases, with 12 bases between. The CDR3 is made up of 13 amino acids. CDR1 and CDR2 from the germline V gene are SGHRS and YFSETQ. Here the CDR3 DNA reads TGCGCCAGCAGCTTGTTATCGGGGAGAGGCTACACCTTC. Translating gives CASSLLSGRGYTF.

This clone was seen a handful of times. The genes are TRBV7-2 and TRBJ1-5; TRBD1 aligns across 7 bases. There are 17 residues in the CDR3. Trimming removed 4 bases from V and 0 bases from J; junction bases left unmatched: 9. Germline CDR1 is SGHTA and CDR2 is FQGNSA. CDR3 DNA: TGTGCCAGCAGCTCGTCGACAGGGCTCTATAGCAATCAGCCCCAGCATTTT. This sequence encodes CASSSSTGLYSNQPQHF.

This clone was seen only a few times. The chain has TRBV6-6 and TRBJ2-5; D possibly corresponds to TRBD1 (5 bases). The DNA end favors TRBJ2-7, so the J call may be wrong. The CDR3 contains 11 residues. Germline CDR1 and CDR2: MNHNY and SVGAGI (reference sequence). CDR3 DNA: TGTGCCAGCAGCAGGGTGTACGAGCAGTACTTC. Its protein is CASSRVYEQYF.

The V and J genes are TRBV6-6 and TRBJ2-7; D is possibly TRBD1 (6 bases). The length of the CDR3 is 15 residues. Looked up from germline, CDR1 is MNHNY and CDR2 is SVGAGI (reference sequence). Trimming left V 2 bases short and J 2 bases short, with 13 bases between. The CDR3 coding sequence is TGTGCCAGCAGTTACGGACAGCATGGGACCTACGAGCAGTACTTC. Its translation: CASSYGQHGTYEQYF.

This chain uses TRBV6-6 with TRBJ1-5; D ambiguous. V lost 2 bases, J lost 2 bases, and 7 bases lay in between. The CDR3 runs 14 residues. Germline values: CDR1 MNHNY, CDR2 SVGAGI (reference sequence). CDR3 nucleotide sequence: TGTGCCAGCAGTTACCCTGGAGGCAATCAGCCCCAGCATTTT. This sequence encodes CASSYPGGNQPQHF.